These 27 T cell receptor beta chains were sequenced from one sample in a study of human T cells and chemical hapten exposure. Described time point: pre-sensitization, week 0. The treatment denotes: therapeutic diphenylcyclopropenone sensitization with weekly scalp DPC. TCRdb ran MiXCR on the RACE reads and lists one entry per CDR3 protein. The sample has around 300,000 distinct CDR3 sequences, roughly 7.7% seen once. This specimen was whole blood, taken in connection with sensitization to the hapten diphenylcyclopropenone (DPC). The receptors here all came from a man in his late teens or twenties with alopecia areata. Some clones in this sample may be carry-over from other donors' samples.

This clonotype was observed at least ten times. At one end, the junction sequence differs from germline, possibly due to a read error. The chain couples TRBV6-5 to TRBJ1-1; no clear D gene. The CDR3 is made up of 14 amino acids. The germline CDR1 and CDR2 sequences are MNHEY and SVGAGI. CDR3 protein: CASSYSDGYTEAFF. The CDR3, as DNA: TGTGCCAGCAGCTACTCGGACGGTTACACTGAAGCTTTCTTT.

This clonotype was observed at least ten times. The genes are TRBV21-1 and TRBJ2-5. TRBV21-1 constitutes a pseudogene. This CDR3 contains 13 residues. The CDR3 sequence is CASSKDGQETQYF. CDR3 in DNA: TGTGCCAGCAGCAAAGACGGCCAAGAGACCCAGTACTTC.

The chain recombines TRBV28 with TRBJ1-1, with D hard to call. CDR1 is MDHEN, CDR2 SYDVKM, per germline. CDR3 length equals 15 residues. Trimming left V 6 bases short and J 7 bases short, with 21 bases between. DNA for the CDR3: TGTGCCAGCAGCCCACCGTCGAGACGGACGATTGAAGCTTTCTTT. This encodes CASSPPSRRTIEAFF.

CDR3 sequence reads: CSAVQGPDNPQHF. The CDR3 DNA sequence: TGCAGTGCAGTACAGGGTCCAGATAATCCCCAGCATTTT. The rearrangement uses TRBV20-1 and TRBJ1-5, with a weak D call TRBD1 (6 bases). Deletions cut 6 bases from V and 10 bases from J, with 19 bases between. The CDR3 has 13 amino acids. Germline V gives CDR1 DFQATT, CDR2 SNEGSKA (reference sequence).

The CDR3 here is CASSVESGGEGETQYF. For the CDR3, the DNA is TGTGCCAGCAGCGTAGAGTCAGGGGGCGAGGGAGAGACCCAGTACTTC. This rearrangement joins TRBV9 to TRBJ2-5; TRBD1 matches 8 bases. The CDR3 loop spans 16 amino acids. J lost 4 bases, V lost 0 bases, and 8 bases had no gene match. Germline V gene lookup returns CDR1 SGDLS and CDR2 YYNGEE.

Notes on this clonotype: This may be a read error, as it is one base from a much larger clone. This chain joins TRBV10-3 and TRBJ2-5, with TRBD1 as a possible D gene (5 bases). The CDR3 spans 15 residues. The germline CDR1 and CDR2 sequences are ENHRY and SYGVKD. Here the CDR3 reads CAISQTIAGQETLYF. CDR3 nucleotides: TGTGCCATCAGTCAGACAATAGCAGGGCAAGAGACCCTGTACTTC.

The chain recombines TRBV6-2 or TRBV6-3 with TRBJ1-5; D may be TRBD1 (5 bases). This CDR3 spans 14 amino acids. Trimming stripped 1 base from V and 8 bases from J, with 12 bases between. Germline lookup yields CDR1 MNHEY and CDR2 SVGEGT. CDR3: CASSYLSGYEPQHF. The CDR3 nucleotides read TGTGCCAGCAGTTACTTGTCAGGGTATGAGCCCCAGCATTTT.

CDR3: CASSQDGGTNTGELFF. Written as DNA, the CDR3 is TGCGCCAGCAGCCAAGATGGGGGGACGAACACCGGGGAGCTGTTTTTT. The V gene is TRBV4-3, the J gene TRBJ2-2; a possible D gene is TRBD2 (6 bases). The CDR3 has 16 residues. Per the germline V gene, CDR1 is LGHNA and CDR2 is YSLEER. The V end was cut by 0 bases, the J end by 0 bases, with 8 bases between.

The chain carries TRBV10-3 and TRBJ1-2; unclear D gene. The germline CDR1 and CDR2 sequences are ENHRY and SYGVKD. This CDR3 contains 14 residues. The ends were cut back, 0 bases at V and 4 bases at J, with 9 bases in the middle. CDR3 sequence: CAISESHWAYGYTF. CDR3 DNA: TGTGCCATCAGTGAGTCCCACTGGGCCTATGGCTACACCTTC.

The chain uses TRBV5-1 and TRBJ2-2; D unresolved. This CDR3 region has 15 residues. Trimming took 0 bases from V and 1 from J, leaving 7 bases between them. Germline V lookup: CDR1 SGHRS, CDR2 YFSETQ. CDR3 region: CASSLDVGNTGELFF. DNA for the CDR3: TGCGCCAGCAGCTTGGACGTTGGGAACACCGGGGAGCTGTTTTTT.

This clonotype was observed a few times. The chain recombines TRBV2 with TRBJ1-5; tentatively, D is TRBD1 (5 bases). CDR3 length: 15 amino acids. Per germline, CDR1 SNHLY and CDR2 FYNNEI. The V gene lost 6 bases and the J gene lost 3 bases, with 15 bases spanning the gap. The CDR3: CASSPLGRVNQPQHF. The CDR3 region has the DNA TGTGCCAGCAGCCCACTGGGCAGGGTCAATCAGCCCCAGCATTTT.

This clonotype was observed a few times. This rearrangement joins TRBV4-2 to TRBJ2-1; D is undetermined. The CDR3 consists of 14 residues. V lost 0 bases and J 4 bases, leaving 7 bases between the germline ends. Germline V lookup: CDR1 LGHNA, CDR2 YNFKEQ. The CDR3 DNA follows: TGTGCCAGCAGCCAAGAGACAACGTACAATGAGCAGTTCTTC. Protein sequence: CASSQETTYNEQFF.

V and J are TRBV7-9 and TRBJ2-3; D might be TRBD1 (5 bases). With 3 bases removed from V and 4 bases from J, the gap between germline ends came to 14 bases. This CDR3 has 15 residues. Germline values: CDR1 SEHNR, CDR2 FQNEAQ (reference sequence). The CDR3 DNA is TGTGCCAGCAGCTTGAAAAGTGGGGCGCCAGATACGCAGTATTTT. It is translated as CASSLKSGAPDTQYF.

The rearrangement joins TRBV10-3 to TRBJ1-1, with TRBD1 identical over 9 bases. The trim removed 0 bases at V and 4 bases at J, leaving 3 bases unmatched. The CDR3 sequence is 15 residues long. The germline V gene encodes CDR1 ENHRY and CDR2 SYGVKD. CDR3 region: CAISESQGAGTEAFF. The CDR3 region has the DNA TGTGCCATCAGTGAGTCACAGGGGGCCGGCACTGAAGCTTTCTTT.

This clonotype was seen only a few times. The CDR3 spells CASSYYRGSYEQYF. CDR3 DNA sequence: TGTGCCAGCAGCTACTACAGGGGCTCTTACGAGCAGTACTTC. V is TRBV27 and J is TRBJ2-7, with TRBD1 matching 7 bases. CDR1 is MNHEY and CDR2 is SMNVEV in the germline V gene (reference sequence). The V gene end was trimmed by 6 bases and the J gene end by 4 bases; junction bases not matched to a gene: 9. The CDR3 has 14 amino acids.

There are a few counts of this clonotype. The chain is built from TRBV12-3 or TRBV12-4 and TRBJ1-4, with a weak D call TRBD1 (5 bases). Trimming left V 5 bases short and J 5 bases short, with 12 bases between. CDR3 length: 14 residues. The CDR3 region has the DNA TGTGCCAGCAGTCTGGGGCAGACGAATGAAAAACTGTTTTTT. Amino acids: CASSLGQTNEKLFF.

The chain recombines TRBV4-3 with TRBJ2-3; D ambiguous. In germline, CDR1 is LGHNA, CDR2 YSLEER. The CDR3 has 15 residues. The V end lost 1 base, the J end lost 1 base, and 9 bases lay between the germline ends. CDR3 sequence: CASSQVPSGTDTQYF. Written as DNA, the CDR3 is TGCGCCAGCAGCCAAGTACCAAGCGGCACAGATACGCAGTATTTT.

The chain recombines TRBV6-5 with TRBJ2-7; perhaps TRBD1 as D (6 bases). This CDR3 is 12 amino acids long. The germline V and J ends were trimmed by 4 bases and 6 bases, with 10 bases remaining between them. From germline, CDR1 is MNHEY and CDR2 SVGAGI. The CDR3 spells CASSSDRSEQYV. The CDR3 DNA follows: TGTGCCAGCAGTTCAGACAGGAGCGAGCAGTACGTC.

This rearrangement joins TRBV10-3 to TRBJ1-1; 9 bases are a match to TRBD1. The CDR3 covers 14 residues. Trimming removed 6 bases from V and 4 bases from J; junction bases left unmatched: 6. Looked up from germline, CDR1 is ENHRY and CDR2 is SYGVKD. The CDR3 reads CAIRDGQGTTEAFF. The CDR3 DNA sequence: TGTGCCATCAGGGACGGACAGGGGACCACTGAAGCTTTCTTT.

Notes on this clonotype: Compared with germline, one end of the junction differs, possibly owing to a read error. The chain recombines TRBV10-3 with TRBJ1-6; TRBD1 might be the D (5 bases). This CDR3 comprises 14 residues. Germline CDR1 reads ENHRY; CDR2 reads SYGVKD. This chain's CDR3 is CAISAGARNSLLHF. The CDR3 DNA is TGTGCCATCAGTGCCGGGGCTAGGAATTCACTCCTCCACTTT.

This rearrangement joins TRBV3-1 to TRBJ2-3; 9 nucleotides match TRBD1. V was pared by 1 base and J by 6 bases, with 8 bases of the junction left unmatched. This CDR3 comprises 16 residues. CDR1 LGHDT and CDR2 YNNKEL come from the germline V gene (reference sequence). The CDR3: CASSQAETGGLDTQYF. Written as DNA, the CDR3 is TGTGCCAGCAGCCAAGCGGAGACAGGGGGATTGGATACGCAGTATTTT.

The gene calls are TRBV7-9 and TRBJ2-5, with D maybe TRBD1 (6 bases). This CDR3 contains 14 residues. Per germline, CDR1 SEHNR and CDR2 FQNEAQ (reference sequence). Between the trimmed V and J ends, which lost 3 bases and 2 bases, there was a span of 10 bases. CDR3 bases: TGTGCCAGCAGCTTCGGACAGATTCAAGAGACCCAGTACTTC. This codes for CASSFGQIQETQYF.

The gene calls are TRBV6-5 and TRBJ2-7; a possible D gene is TRBD2 (6 bases). The V gene's germline CDR1 is MNHEY and CDR2 SVGAGI. CDR3 size: 14 residues. V was cut by 6 bases and J by 0 bases, with 12 bases left in between. For the CDR3, the DNA is TGTGCCAGCAGGCGGGACCGCAGCTCCTACGAGCAGTACGTC. Residues: CASRRDRSSYEQYV.

This clonotype came up a few times. The V and J genes are TRBV27 and TRBJ1-2; the D is unclear. The V gene lost 2 bases and the J gene lost 10 bases, with 11 bases spanning the gap. This CDR3 has 12 amino acids. Germline CDR1 reads MNHEY; CDR2 reads SMNVEV (reference sequence). CDR3 sequence (DNA): TGTGCCAGCAGTTTAAATGGGGTATACTACACCTTC. Amino acids: CASSLNGVYYTF.

This chain connects TRBV2 to TRBJ2-7; a possible D gene is TRBD2 (6 bases). Per germline, CDR1 SNHLY and CDR2 FYNNEI. The CDR3 spans 13 residues. V lost 8 bases to trimming and J lost 0 bases, with 11 bases between them. This CDR3 reads CASAGSRSYEQYV. As DNA, the CDR3 is TGTGCCAGCGCGGGGAGCCGCTCCTACGAGCAGTACGTC.

The chain uses TRBV6-5 and TRBJ2-1; 8 nucleotides line up with TRBD2. Trimming cost V 0 bases and J 8 bases; bases outside gene matches: 0. The CDR3 covers 13 residues. Germline V gene lookup returns CDR1 MNHEY and CDR2 SVGAGI. The DNA for the CDR3 is TGTGCCAGCAGTTACTCAGCGGGGGATGAGCAGTTCTTC. Amino acid sequence: CASSYSAGDEQFF.

This clonotype was recorded at least ten times. The chain recombines TRBV7-2 with TRBJ2-1, with D hard to call. This CDR3 is built from 13 residues. V gave up 4 bases and J gave up 6 bases, with 10 bases separating them. Germline CDR1 and CDR2: SGHTA and FQGNSA. The CDR3 protein is CASSSASINEQFF. CDR3 nucleotides: TGTGCCAGCAGCTCCGCGAGCATCAATGAGCAGTTCTTC.